A selection of T cell receptor beta chains follows, all from one sample in a study of blood T cell repertoires in COVID-19. Here immunoSEQ multiplex PCR was the method, and the copy in TCRdb shows in-frame clones only, minus some. The data contain around 120,000 clones, more than 60% of them singletons. Specimen: peripheral blood. The receptors here all came from a man in his 70s with acute or convalescent COVID-19. The CDR3 runs from the conserved cysteine through the conserved F or W. The D gene is left open where the match is weak. Clone size is given for some rows only: seen once, a few or many times, or a class if the clone is expanded.

v_gene: TRBV5-4
abundance: .
d_gene: .
j_gene: TRBJ2-5
CDR3nt: TGTGCCAGCAGCTTGTACAGGGCGCAAGAGACCCAGTACTTC
CDR3aa: CASSLYRAQETQYF

v_gene: TRBV25-1
abundance: .
d_gene: .
j_gene: TRBJ2-3
CDR3nt: TGTGCCAGCAGTGATCTGAGTACTAGCACAGATACGCAGTATTTT
CDR3aa: CASSDLSTSTDTQYF

v_gene: TRBV9
abundance: .
d_gene: .
j_gene: TRBJ1-3
CDR3nt: TGTGCCAGCAGCCCTCCCGGGGACATGGGAAACACCATATATTTT
CDR3aa: CASSPPGDMGNTIYF

v_gene: TRBV29-1
abundance: .
d_gene: TRBD1
j_gene: TRBJ2-1
CDR3nt: TGCAGCGTTGAGGAGGGACAGGGGTACAATGAGCAGTTCTTC
CDR3aa: CSVEEGQGYNEQFF

v_gene: TRBV11-2
abundance: .
d_gene: .
j_gene: TRBJ2-7
CDR3nt: TGTGCCAGCAGCCTCTTCGGTGTCGAGCAGTACTTC
CDR3aa: CASSLFGVEQYF

v_gene: TRBV27
abundance: .
d_gene: TRBD1
j_gene: TRBJ2-7
CDR3nt: TGTGCCAGCAGTGCCTGGGACAGACTCTACGAGCAGTACTTC
CDR3aa: CASSAWDRLYEQYF

v_gene: TRBV4-1
abundance: .
d_gene: .
j_gene: TRBJ1-1
CDR3nt: TGCGCCAGCAGCGGAAGGACAGAAAACACTGAAGCTTTCTTT
CDR3aa: CASSGRTENTEAFF

v_gene: TRBV10-3
abundance: once
d_gene: TRBD1
j_gene: TRBJ1-2
CDR3nt: TGTGCCATCAGTGACCTTACAGGGGTTGGCTACACCTTC
CDR3aa: CAISDLTGVGYTF

v_gene: TRBV7-2
abundance: few
d_gene: TRBD1
j_gene: TRBJ2-7
CDR3nt: TGTGCCAGCAGCTCCGGACAGGGGGCCTCCTACGAGCAGTACTTC
CDR3aa: CASSSGQGASYEQYF

v_gene: TRBV9
abundance: .
d_gene: .
j_gene: TRBJ1-2
CDR3nt: TGTGCCAGCAGCAAGACAGGCCTGGTTCAGGGCTACACCTTC
CDR3aa: CASSKTGLVQGYTF

v_gene: TRBV12-3/TRBV12-4
abundance: .
d_gene: TRBD1
j_gene: TRBJ2-7
CDR3nt: TGTGCCAGCAGCCGACAGGGGGTCGAGCAGTACTTC
CDR3aa: CASSRQGVEQYF

v_gene: TRBV5-1
abundance: .
d_gene: .
j_gene: TRBJ2-1
CDR3nt: TGCGCCAGCAGCTTAGACTCACCAAGCGTTGATGAGCAGTTCTTC
CDR3aa: CASSLDSPSVDEQFF

v_gene: TRBV4-2
abundance: few
d_gene: .
j_gene: TRBJ2-7
CDR3nt: TGTGCCAGCAGCCAAGCTGTCAGGGCGAAACCTTTCTACGAGCAGTACTTC
CDR3aa: CASSQAVRAKPFYEQYF

v_gene: TRBV5-1
abundance: .
d_gene: .
j_gene: TRBJ2-5
CDR3nt: TGCGCCAGCAGATTGGACAGCATTTTACAAGAGACCCAGTACTTC
CDR3aa: CASRLDSILQETQYF

v_gene: TRBV14
abundance: .
d_gene: .
j_gene: TRBJ2-5
CDR3nt: TGTGCCAGCAGCTCATATACAGGGCAAGAGACCCAGTACTTC
CDR3aa: CASSSYTGQETQYF

v_gene: TRBV9
abundance: .
d_gene: .
j_gene: TRBJ1-2
CDR3nt: TGTGCCAGCACCATCTATGGCTACACCTTC
CDR3aa: CASTIYGYTF

v_gene: TRBV23-1
abundance: .
d_gene: .
j_gene: TRBJ1-5
CDR3nt: TGCGCCAGCAGTCAATCGAGGGGGAGGGGGCCCCAGCATTTT
CDR3aa: CASSQSRGRGPQHF

v_gene: TRBV5-1
abundance: .
d_gene: TRBD1
j_gene: TRBJ1-4
CDR3nt: TGCGCCAGCAGCGTACAGGGGGAGGTGTTTGAAAAACTGTTTTTT
CDR3aa: CASSVQGEVFEKLFF

v_gene: TRBV5-5
abundance: .
d_gene: TRBD1
j_gene: TRBJ2-5
CDR3nt: TGTGCCAGCAGCTATAGACAGGGGGCAGACACGAAGACCCAGTACTTC
CDR3aa: CASSYRQGADTKTQYF

v_gene: TRBV5-4
abundance: .
d_gene: TRBD1
j_gene: TRBJ1-2
CDR3nt: TGTGCCAGCAGCTGGACAGGCAGAAACTATGGCTACACCTTC
CDR3aa: CASSWTGRNYGYTF

v_gene: TRBV19
abundance: .
d_gene: .
j_gene: TRBJ1-1
CDR3nt: TGTGCCAGTAGTATTAACAGTAACACTGAAGCTTTCTTT
CDR3aa: CASSINSNTEAFF

v_gene: TRBV6-2/TRBV6-3
abundance: .
d_gene: .
j_gene: TRBJ2-1
CDR3nt: TGTGCCAGCAGTTACAATGGCCTAGGAAGTGCCCATGAGCAGTTCTTC
CDR3aa: CASSYNGLGSAHEQFF

v_gene: TRBV2
abundance: .
d_gene: .
j_gene: TRBJ1-1
CDR3nt: TGTGCCAGCGAGAGGATCATGAACACTGAAGCTTTCTTT
CDR3aa: CASERIMNTEAFF

v_gene: TRBV20-1
abundance: few
d_gene: .
j_gene: TRBJ1-1
CDR3nt: TGCAGTGCTAGTTCCTTTGGACAGCATTACACTGAAGCTTTCTTT
CDR3aa: CSASSFGQHYTEAFF

v_gene: TRBV9
abundance: once
d_gene: TRBD1
j_gene: TRBJ1-1
CDR3nt: TGTGCCAGCAGCGTAGGGGGAGGAGGGGGCAGTCCGAACACTGAAGCTTTCTTT
CDR3aa: CASSVGGGGGSPNTEAFF

v_gene: TRBV6-2/TRBV6-3
abundance: .
d_gene: TRBD2
j_gene: TRBJ2-2
CDR3nt: TGTGCCAGCAGTTATTCTAGCGGGGTCGGGAGCACCGGGGAGCTGTTTTTT
CDR3aa: CASSYSSGVGSTGELFF

v_gene: TRBV5-1
abundance: .
d_gene: TRBD1
j_gene: TRBJ1-4
CDR3nt: TGCGCCAGCAGCACCAGGGGGCGGGATGAAAAACTGTTTTTT
CDR3aa: CASSTRGRDEKLFF

v_gene: TRBV5-4
abundance: .
d_gene: .
j_gene: TRBJ1-6
CDR3nt: TGTGCCAGCAGCTTTACAGGTGGCTCACCCCTCCACTTT
CDR3aa: CASSFTGGSPLHF

v_gene: TRBV6-1
abundance: .
d_gene: TRBD1
j_gene: TRBJ2-1
CDR3nt: TGTGCCAGCAGTGACCCCCCGGGACAGGGCAATGAGCAGTTCTTC
CDR3aa: CASSDPPGQGNEQFF

v_gene: TRBV18
abundance: few
d_gene: TRBD1
j_gene: TRBJ2-7
CDR3nt: TGTGCCAGCTCACCATCCCGGACAGGGAACTACGAGCAGTACTTC
CDR3aa: CASSPSRTGNYEQYF

v_gene: TRBV19
abundance: .
d_gene: TRBD2
j_gene: TRBJ2-7
CDR3nt: TGTGCCAGTAGCGCCGACGGGGGGTACGAGCAGTACTTC
CDR3aa: CASSADGGYEQYF

v_gene: TRBV6-5
abundance: once
d_gene: .
j_gene: TRBJ2-3
CDR3nt: TGTGCCAGCAGTTACTCGAGGAGAGATACGCAGTATTTT
CDR3aa: CASSYSRRDTQYF

v_gene: TRBV18
abundance: .
d_gene: .
j_gene: TRBJ1-1
CDR3nt: TGTGCCAGCTCCCCGAACCAGGGCTTGGGGACTGAAGCTTTCTTT
CDR3aa: CASSPNQGLGTEAFF

v_gene: TRBV25-1
abundance: .
d_gene: .
j_gene: TRBJ1-2
CDR3nt: TGTGCCAGCAGTGTTAGATACACCTTC
CDR3aa: CASSVRYTF

v_gene: TRBV19
abundance: .
d_gene: TRBD1
j_gene: TRBJ2-7
CDR3nt: TGTGCCAGTAGTTCGCGGACAGGGTCAAACGAGCAGTACTTC
CDR3aa: CASSSRTGSNEQYF

v_gene: TRBV4-3
abundance: .
d_gene: .
j_gene: TRBJ1-1
CDR3nt: TGCGCCAGCAGCCAATCATTTTTCCTGAACACTGAAGCTTTCTTT
CDR3aa: CASSQSFFLNTEAFF

v_gene: TRBV7-3
abundance: .
d_gene: TRBD1
j_gene: TRBJ2-2
CDR3nt: TGTGCCAGCCGCAACCCTGGACAGGGCAACACCGGGGAGCTGTTTTTT
CDR3aa: CASRNPGQGNTGELFF

v_gene: TRBV6-5
abundance: .
d_gene: .
j_gene: TRBJ2-1
CDR3nt: TGTGCCAGCACCTCACGGCGGAGCTCCTACAATGAGCAGTTCTTC
CDR3aa: CASTSRRSSYNEQFF

v_gene: TRBV19
abundance: .
d_gene: TRBD1
j_gene: TRBJ2-2
CDR3nt: TGTGCCAGTAGCGACAGGGGGAGATCGAACACCGGGGAGCTGTTTTTT
CDR3aa: CASSDRGRSNTGELFF

v_gene: TRBV5-1
abundance: few
d_gene: .
j_gene: TRBJ1-6
CDR3nt: TGCGCCAGCAGCTTGGTTTCGGGAGTTGGGTCCTATAATTCACCCCTCCACTTT
CDR3aa: CASSLVSGVGSYNSPLHF

v_gene: TRBV3-1/TRBV3-2
abundance: .
d_gene: TRBD2
j_gene: TRBJ2-3
CDR3nt: TGTGCCAGCAGCCACACAGCGGGGACCACAGATACGCAGTATTTT
CDR3aa: CASSHTAGTTDTQYF

v_gene: TRBV7-8
abundance: few
d_gene: .
j_gene: TRBJ2-2
CDR3nt: TGTGCCAGCAGCTTAGTGTCAAACACCGGGGAGCTGTTTTTT
CDR3aa: CASSLVSNTGELFF

v_gene: TRBV12-3/TRBV12-4
abundance: .
d_gene: .
j_gene: TRBJ1-4
CDR3nt: TGTGCCAGCAGTTTAAGTCAGAAACTGTTTTTT
CDR3aa: CASSLSQKLFF

v_gene: TRBV30
abundance: .
d_gene: TRBD1
j_gene: TRBJ1-1
CDR3nt: TGTGCCTGGAGCGTTACAGGGGCTGCTGAAGCTTTCTTT
CDR3aa: CAWSVTGAAEAFF